The T cell receptor beta chain under discussion was sequenced for a study of chemoradiotherapy in HPV16-positive cancers. Sequencing was performed with immunoSEQ multiplex PCR; in TCRdb, only in-frame clones are kept and a portion is missing. This table holds 6,500 to 9,000 clones, approximately 88% found once. To note about this clone: Its antigen is as yet unknown.

Whole-study findings and limits: Candidate HPV-specific clones and E7-related TCR motifs grew in tumor during treatment.

The CDR3 consists of 18 residues. Germline CDR1 and CDR2: SEHNR and FQNEAQ (reference sequence). The V and J ends lost 5 bases and 7 bases, in that order; junction bases with no gene match: 17. This specimen was tumor tissue, taken from a patient who underwent chemoradiotherapy. This sequence was found in a human donor with HPV-associated anogenital cancer. The rearrangement links TRBV7-9 to TRBJ1-4; TRBD1 agrees at 9 bases. The DNA of the CDR3 is TGTGCCAGCAGCCCAGGTGGACAGGGGACAGCTTTCGGTGAAAAACTGTTTTTT. Translating gives CASSPGGQGTAFGEKLFF.